The clone carrying this TCR beta chain occurred many times. Antigen: not known. TCRbeta library preparation incorporated unique molecular identifiers. TCRdb recomputed calls from the PCR reads with MiXCR, one row per CDR3 protein. The sample consists of fewer than 550,000 distinct CDR3 sequences, approximately 10% of them appearing once. This sample was included in a study of T-cell reconstitution after alpha-beta-depleted transplantation in children. Study-level results: The authors attributed T-cell counts and diversity one year after transplant mostly to newly produced T cells. After transplant, at about two months, alpha-beta T cells were reportedly derived from several hundred expanded graft clones. The high TCRbeta diversity at day 60 in some patients came from surviving recipient T cells and thymic progenitors.

Deletions cut 1 base from V and 4 bases from J, with 10 bases between. This CDR3 is built from 14 residues. Germline CDR1 SGHTA, CDR2 FQGNSA. The source material was PBMCs, sampled before TCRalphabeta/CD19-depleted stem cell transplant. The clonotype was recovered from a child aged 2 to 10 with inherited bone marrow failure, due to receive a stem cell transplant. The rearrangement links TRBV7-2 to TRBJ2-5, with D unresolved. Written as DNA, the CDR3 is TGTGCCAGCAGCTTAGGCCCAGGCCCAGAGACCCAGTACTTC. It translates to CASSLGPGPETQYF.